The present T cell receptor (beta chain) was sequenced within a study of blood T cells in healthy people across ages. Only a few counts were recorded for this clonotype. V was clipped by 3 bases and J by 4 bases, with 16 bases between them. The CDR3 is made up of 16 amino acids. Each sample had at least 6 million PBMCs isolated. Next came a second PCR, run for roughly 7 to 12 cycles, which used a sample-barcoded 5' primer along with a J-beta primer mix. Each CDR3 protein gets one entry after TCRdb re-called the 5' RACE reads with MiXCR. The sample carries approximately 1,000,000 distinct CDR3 sequences, roughly two fifths recorded once.

What was sequenced was blood. This clonotype originated in a man in his late teens or twenties in good health. V and J are TRBV12-3 or TRBV12-4 and TRBJ2-1; a possible D gene is TRBD1 (6 bases). The CDR3 protein is CASSFARDKRYNEQFF. Here the CDR3 DNA reads TGTGCCAGCAGTTTCGCCCGGGACAAGCGGTACAATGAGCAGTTCTTC.